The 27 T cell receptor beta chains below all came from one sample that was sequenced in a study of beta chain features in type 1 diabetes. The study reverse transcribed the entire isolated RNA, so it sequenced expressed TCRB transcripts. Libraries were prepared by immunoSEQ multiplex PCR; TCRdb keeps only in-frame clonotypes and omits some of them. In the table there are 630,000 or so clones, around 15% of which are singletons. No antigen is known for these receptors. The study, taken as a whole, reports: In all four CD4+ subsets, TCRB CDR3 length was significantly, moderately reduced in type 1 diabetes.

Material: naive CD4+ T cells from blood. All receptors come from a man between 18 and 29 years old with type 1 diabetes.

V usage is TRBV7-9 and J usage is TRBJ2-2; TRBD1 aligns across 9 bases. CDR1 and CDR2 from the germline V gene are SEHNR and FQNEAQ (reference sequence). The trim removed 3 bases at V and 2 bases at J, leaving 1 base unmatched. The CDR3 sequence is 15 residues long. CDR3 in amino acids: CASSLGQGNTGELFF. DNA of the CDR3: TGTGCCAGCAGCTTGGGACAGGGAAACACCGGGGAGCTGTTTTTT.

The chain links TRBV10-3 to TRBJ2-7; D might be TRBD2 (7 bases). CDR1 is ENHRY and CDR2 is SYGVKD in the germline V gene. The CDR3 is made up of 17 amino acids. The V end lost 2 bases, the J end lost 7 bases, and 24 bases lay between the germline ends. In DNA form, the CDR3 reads TGTGCCATCAGTGAGGTCGGACAGTTTGCGGGAGCTAAGGAGCAGTACTTC. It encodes CAISEVGQFAGAKEQYF.

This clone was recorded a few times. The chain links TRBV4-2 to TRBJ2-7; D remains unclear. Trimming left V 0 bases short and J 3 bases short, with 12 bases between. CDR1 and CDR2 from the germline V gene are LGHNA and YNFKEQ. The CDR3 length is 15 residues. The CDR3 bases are TGTGCCAGCAGCCAAGATTTAAAGGGAAGCTACGAGCAGTACTTC. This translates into CASSQDLKGSYEQYF.

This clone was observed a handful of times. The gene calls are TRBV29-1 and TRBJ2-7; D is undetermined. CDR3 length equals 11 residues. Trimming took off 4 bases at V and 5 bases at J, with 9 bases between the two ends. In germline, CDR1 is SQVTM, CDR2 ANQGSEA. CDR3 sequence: CSVGGRNEQYF. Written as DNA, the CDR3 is TGCAGCGTTGGAGGTCGCAACGAGCAGTACTTC.

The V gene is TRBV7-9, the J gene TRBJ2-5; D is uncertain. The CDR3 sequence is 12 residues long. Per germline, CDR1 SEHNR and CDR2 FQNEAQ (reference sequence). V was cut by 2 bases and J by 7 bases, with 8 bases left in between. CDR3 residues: CASSLFTRTQYF. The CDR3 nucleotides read TGTGCCAGCAGCTTATTTACGAGGACCCAGTACTTC. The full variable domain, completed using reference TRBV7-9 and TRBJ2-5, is DTGVSQNPRHKITKRGQNVTFRCDPISEHNRLYWYRQTLGQGPEFLTYFQNEAQLEKSRLLSDRFSAERPKGSFSTLEIQRTEQGDSAMYLCASSLFTRTQYFGPGTRLLVL.

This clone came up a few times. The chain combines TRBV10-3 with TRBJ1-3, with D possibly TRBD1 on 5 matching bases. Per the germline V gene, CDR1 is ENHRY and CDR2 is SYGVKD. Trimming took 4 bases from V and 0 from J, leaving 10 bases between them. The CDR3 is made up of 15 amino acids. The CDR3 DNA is TGTGCCATCAGTGGACAGCGATACTCTGGAAACACCATATATTTT. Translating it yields CAISGQRYSGNTIYF.

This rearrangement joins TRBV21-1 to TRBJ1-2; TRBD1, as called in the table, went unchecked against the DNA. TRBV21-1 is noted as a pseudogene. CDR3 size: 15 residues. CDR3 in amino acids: CASSKCQGVNYGYTF. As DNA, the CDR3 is TGTGCCAGCAGCAAATGCCAGGGGGTAAACTATGGCTACACCTTC.

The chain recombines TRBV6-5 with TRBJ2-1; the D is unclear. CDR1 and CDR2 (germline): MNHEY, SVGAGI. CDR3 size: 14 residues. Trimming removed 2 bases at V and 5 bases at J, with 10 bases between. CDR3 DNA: TGTGCCAGCAGTTACCCCCCTGAAAACAATGAGCAGTTCTTC. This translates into CASSYPPENNEQFF.

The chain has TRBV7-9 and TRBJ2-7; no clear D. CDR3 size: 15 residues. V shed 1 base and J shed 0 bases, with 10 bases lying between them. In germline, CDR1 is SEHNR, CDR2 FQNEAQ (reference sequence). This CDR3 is CASSLGDILSYEQYF. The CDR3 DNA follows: TGTGCCAGCAGCTTAGGGGATATCCTCTCCTACGAGCAGTACTTC.

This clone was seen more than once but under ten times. The CDR3 DNA is TGTGCCAGCAGTACCGAGGGACAGGGAACAGATACGCAGTATTTT. Its protein product is CASSTEGQGTDTQYF. The chain employs TRBV28 and TRBJ2-3; 9 bases line up with TRBD1. The CDR3 loop spans 15 amino acids. Germline values: CDR1 MDHEN, CDR2 SYDVKM. The V gene end was trimmed by 5 bases and the J gene end by 3 bases; junction bases not matched to a gene: 6.

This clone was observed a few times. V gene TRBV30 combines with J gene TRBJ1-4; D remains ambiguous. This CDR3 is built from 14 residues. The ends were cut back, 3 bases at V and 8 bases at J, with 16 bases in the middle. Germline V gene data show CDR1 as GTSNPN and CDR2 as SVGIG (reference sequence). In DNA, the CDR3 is TGTGCCTGGAGGCCCCTTGGGGTTGAAGAAAAACTGTTTTTT. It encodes CAWRPLGVEEKLFF.

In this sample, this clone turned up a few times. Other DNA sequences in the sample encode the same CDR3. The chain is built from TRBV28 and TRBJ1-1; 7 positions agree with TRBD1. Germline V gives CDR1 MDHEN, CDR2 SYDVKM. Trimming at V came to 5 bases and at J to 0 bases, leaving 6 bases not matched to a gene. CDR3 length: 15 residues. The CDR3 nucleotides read TGTGCCAGCAGTCCTAGGGGGACAGTGAACACTGAAGCTTTCTTT. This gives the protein CASSPRGTVNTEAFF.

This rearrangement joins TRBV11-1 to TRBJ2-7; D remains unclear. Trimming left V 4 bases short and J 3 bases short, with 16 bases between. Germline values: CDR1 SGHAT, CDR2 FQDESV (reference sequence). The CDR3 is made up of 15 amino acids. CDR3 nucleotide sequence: TGTGCCAGCAGCTCCGACGGGCAGGCCTTCTACGAGCAGTACTTC. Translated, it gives CASSSDGQAFYEQYF.

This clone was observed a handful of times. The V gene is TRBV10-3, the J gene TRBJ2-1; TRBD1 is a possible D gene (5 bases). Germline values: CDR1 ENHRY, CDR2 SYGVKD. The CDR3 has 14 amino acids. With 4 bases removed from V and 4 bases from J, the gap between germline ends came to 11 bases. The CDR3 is CAISAQGTYNEQFF. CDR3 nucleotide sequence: TGTGCCATCAGTGCTCAGGGTACGTACAATGAGCAGTTCTTC.

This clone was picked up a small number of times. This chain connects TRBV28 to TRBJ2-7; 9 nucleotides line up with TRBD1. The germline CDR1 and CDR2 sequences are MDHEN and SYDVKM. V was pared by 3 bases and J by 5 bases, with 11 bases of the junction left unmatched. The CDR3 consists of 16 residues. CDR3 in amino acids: CASSLGPGTGQHEQYF. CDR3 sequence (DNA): TGTGCCAGCAGTTTGGGGCCAGGGACAGGGCAACACGAGCAGTACTTC.

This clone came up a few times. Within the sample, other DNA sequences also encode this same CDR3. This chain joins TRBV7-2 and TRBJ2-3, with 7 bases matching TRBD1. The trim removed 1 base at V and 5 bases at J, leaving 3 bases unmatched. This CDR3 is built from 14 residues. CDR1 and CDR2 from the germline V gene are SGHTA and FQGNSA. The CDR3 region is CASSLDRGGDTQYF. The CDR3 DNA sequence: TGTGCCAGCAGCTTAGACAGGGGCGGAGATACGCAGTATTTT. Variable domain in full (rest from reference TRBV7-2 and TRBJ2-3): GAGVSQSPSNKVTEKGKDVELRCDPISGHTALYWYRQSLGQGLEFLIYFQGNSAPDKSGLPSDRFSAERTGGSVSTLTIQRTQQEDSAVYLCASSLDRGGDTQYFGPGTRLTVL.

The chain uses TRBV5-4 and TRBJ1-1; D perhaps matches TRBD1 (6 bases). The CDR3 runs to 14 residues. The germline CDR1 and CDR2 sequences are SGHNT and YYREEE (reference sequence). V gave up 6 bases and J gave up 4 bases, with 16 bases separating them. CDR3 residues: CASTPGGASTEAFF. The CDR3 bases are TGTGCCAGCACCCCCGGGGGCGCGAGCACTGAAGCTTTCTTT. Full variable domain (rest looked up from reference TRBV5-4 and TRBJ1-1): ETGVTQSPTHLIKTRGQQVTLRCSSQSGHNTVSWYQQALGQGPQFIFQYYREEENGRGNFPPRFSGLQFPNYSSELNVNALELDDSALYLCASTPGGASTEAFFGQGTRLTVV.

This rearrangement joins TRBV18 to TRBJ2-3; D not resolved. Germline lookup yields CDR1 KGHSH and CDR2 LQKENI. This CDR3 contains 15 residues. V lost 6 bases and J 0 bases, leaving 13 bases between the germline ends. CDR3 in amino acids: CASSTTVPSTDTQYF. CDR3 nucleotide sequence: TGTGCCAGCTCTACGACGGTGCCGAGCACAGATACGCAGTATTTT.

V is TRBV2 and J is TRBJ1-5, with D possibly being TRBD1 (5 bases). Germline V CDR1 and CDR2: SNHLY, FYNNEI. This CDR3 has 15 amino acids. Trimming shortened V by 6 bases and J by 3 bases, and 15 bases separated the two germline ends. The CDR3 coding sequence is TGTGCCAGCAGGGACCGGGACTCTGACAATCAGCCCCAGCATTTT. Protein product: CASRDRDSDNQPQHF.

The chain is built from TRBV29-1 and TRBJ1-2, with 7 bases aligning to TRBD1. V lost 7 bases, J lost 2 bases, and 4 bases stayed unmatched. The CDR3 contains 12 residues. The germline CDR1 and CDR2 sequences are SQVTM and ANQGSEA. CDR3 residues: CSGGTANYGYTF. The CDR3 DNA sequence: TGCAGCGGAGGGACAGCAAACTATGGCTACACCTTC.

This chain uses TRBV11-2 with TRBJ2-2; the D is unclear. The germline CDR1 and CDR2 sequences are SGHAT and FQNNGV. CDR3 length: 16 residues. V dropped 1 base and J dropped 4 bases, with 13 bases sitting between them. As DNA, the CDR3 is TGTGCCAGCAGCTTAGGATGGAGTGTGGTCACCGGGGAGCTGTTTTTT. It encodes CASSLGWSVVTGELFF.

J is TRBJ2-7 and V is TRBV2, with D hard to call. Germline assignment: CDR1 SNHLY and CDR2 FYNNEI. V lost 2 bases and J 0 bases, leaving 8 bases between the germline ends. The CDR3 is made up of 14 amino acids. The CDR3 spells CASSERLYSYEQYF. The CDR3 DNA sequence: TGTGCCAGCAGTGAACGGCTTTACTCCTACGAGCAGTACTTC.

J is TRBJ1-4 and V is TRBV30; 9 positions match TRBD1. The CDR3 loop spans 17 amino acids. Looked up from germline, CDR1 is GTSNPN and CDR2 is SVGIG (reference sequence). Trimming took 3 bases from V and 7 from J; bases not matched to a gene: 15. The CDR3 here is CAWSARGTGRLGEKLFF. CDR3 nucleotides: TGTGCCTGGAGCGCTCGTGGGACAGGGCGACTTGGTGAAAAACTGTTTTTT.

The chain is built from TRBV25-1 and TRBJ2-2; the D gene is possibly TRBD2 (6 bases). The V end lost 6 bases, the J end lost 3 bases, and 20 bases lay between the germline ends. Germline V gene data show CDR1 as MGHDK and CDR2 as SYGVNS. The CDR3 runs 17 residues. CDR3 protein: CASSARGGSGYTGELFF. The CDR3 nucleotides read TGTGCCAGCAGCGCCCGTGGAGGGAGCGGGTACACCGGGGAGCTGTTTTTT. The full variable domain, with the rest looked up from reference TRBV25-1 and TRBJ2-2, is EADIYQTPRYLVIGTGKKITLECSQTMGHDKMYWYQQDPGMELHLIHYSYGVNSTEKGDLSSESTVSRIRTEHFPLTLESARPSHTSQYLCASSARGGSGYTGELFFGEGSRLTVL.

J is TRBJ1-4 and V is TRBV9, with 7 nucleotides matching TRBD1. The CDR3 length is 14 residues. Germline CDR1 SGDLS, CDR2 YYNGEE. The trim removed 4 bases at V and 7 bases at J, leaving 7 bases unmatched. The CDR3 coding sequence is TGTGCCAGCAGCATAGACAGGGTGGCTGAAAAACTGTTTTTT. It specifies CASSIDRVAEKLFF.

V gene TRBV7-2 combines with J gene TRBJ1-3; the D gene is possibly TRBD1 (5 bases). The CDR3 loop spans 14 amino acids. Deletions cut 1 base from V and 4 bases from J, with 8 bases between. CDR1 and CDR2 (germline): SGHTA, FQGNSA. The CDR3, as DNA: TGTGCCAGCAGCTTAGTGGGGGAGGGAAACACCATATATTTT. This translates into CASSLVGEGNTIYF. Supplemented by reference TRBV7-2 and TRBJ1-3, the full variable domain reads GAGVSQSPSNKVTEKGKDVELRCDPISGHTALYWYRQSLGQGLEFLIYFQGNSAPDKSGLPSDRFSAERTGGSVSTLTIQRTQQEDSAVYLCASSLVGEGNTIYFGEGSWLTVV.

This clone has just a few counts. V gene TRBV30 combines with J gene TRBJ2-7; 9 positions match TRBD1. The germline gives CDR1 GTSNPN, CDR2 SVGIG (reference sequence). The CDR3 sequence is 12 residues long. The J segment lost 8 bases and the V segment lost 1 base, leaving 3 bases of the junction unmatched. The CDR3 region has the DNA TGTGCCTGGAGTGACAGGGGGCGTAAGCAGTACTTC. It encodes CAWSDRGRKQYF.